The present T cell receptor (beta chain) was sequenced within a study of Ad26.COV2.S vaccination and SARS-CoV-2 variants (dated by TCRdb to the early 2020s). With respect to the entire study: Vaccine-arm donors came from COV1001, a multicentre, randomized, double-blind, placebo-controlled phase I-IIa trial of Ad26.COV2.S in healthy adults. Ad26.COV2.S was given intramuscularly at 5x10^10 or 1x10^11 viral particles, as a single shot or as two shots 56 days apart. TCRbeta repertoire sequencing was used to assess the specificity and breadth of SARS-CoV-2-reactive T cell receptors after Ad26.COV2.S vaccination. The TCR-sequenced set comprised approximately 30 samples: some 19 Ad26.COV2.S vaccine recipients, 5 placebo recipients and 8 SARS-CoV-2 convalescent individuals. Trial participants were randomized into five groups of five: low-dose or high-dose Ad26.COV2.S given once or twice, or placebo on both occasions. Investigators did not know the trial group allocation while performing experiments and assessing outcomes. The paper as a whole reports these results and caveats: After vaccination, substantial breadth of spike-specific CD8+ and CD4+ T cell responses was reported. It was noted by the authors that total T cell responses may have been underestimated by the TCR breadth and depth analyses. Spike-specific TCR breadth was higher in Ad26.COV2.S recipients than in placebo recipients (P = 0.0014). The study lacked the statistical power to compare responses across vaccine doses or regimens. Comparable non-spike TCR breadth was observed between vaccine and placebo recipients, consistent with only spike being contained in the vaccine.

In the case of this clone: The target of this receptor is not known. Nothing much larger sits one base from this clone, and base qualities are not available.

The treatment or condition label on this specimen signifies: roughly 20 received Ad26.COV2.S at low or high dose, single or two shots; roughly five received placebo; per-sample allocation not given. Repertoires of vaccine and placebo recipients were sequenced from samples taken on day 63 after the first injection. Between 29 July and 7 August 2020, Cohort 1b enrolled about 27 adults aged 18-55 years at one site in Boston, USA. As a vaccine, Ad26.COV2.S was a replication-incompetent adenovirus type 26 vector that expressed a prefusion-stabilized SARS-CoV-2 spike protein derived from the original Wuhan strain. The immunoSEQ Assay was the method used to sequence TCRbeta CDR3 regions. After extraction, genomic DNA underwent amplification by bias-controlled multiplex PCR, followed by high-throughput sequencing. From the authors' description of their analysis: Collapsing and filtering of sequences were performed to quantify the absolute abundance of each unique TCRbeta CDR3 region. T cell fraction was estimated by normalizing TCRbeta template counts to usable DNA, with usable DNA measured through amplification of reference genes found in all nucleated cells. Repertoire TCRs were annotated as SARS-CoV-2-specific when V gene, CDR3 amino acid sequence and J gene were exactly matched to a known reactive TCR set. The reference SARS-CoV-2 TCR set was derived from MIRA and filtered for enrichment in COVID-19-positive ImmuneCODE repertoires, a step that removed public or cross-reactive TCRs. Using the MIRA antigens, annotated TCRs were further analysed by specific ORF or by position within an ORF. Breadth was defined as annotated unique rearrangements over total unique productive rearrangements; depth was the summed frequency of those rearrangements. Group comparisons of TCR breadth used two-sided Wilcoxon rank-sum tests. TCRdb took this table from immuneACCESS and kept in-frame rearrangements with V and J called. Such tables lack part of the clones; where checked against another copy, unresolved V genes explain under half of the gap, and the rest is unexplained. V and J calls and clone size come straight from that table; D and trimming were deduced from the DNA. The sample table contains around 340,000 clones; only one count was recorded for 88% of them. The ten largest make up 6.4% of the sample.

Inclusive of the bounding cysteine and phenylalanine, the CDR3 is 16 residues long. Only the CDR3 portion is preserved as DNA: 48 bases, with reading frame beginning at the first base. The germline V gene (reference sequence) gives CDR1 as SGHNT and CDR2 as YYREEE. Trimming takes 0 bases off V and 9 bases off J; junction bases not matched to a gene: 8. Material: peripheral blood, obtained in a trial of Ad26.COV2.S vaccine versus placebo. The chain links TRBV5-4 with TRBJ2-1, with 11 junctional bases fitting TRBD2. The clonotype comes from a person aged 18-65 years who received the Ad26.COV2.S COVID-19 vaccine or a placebo. The CDR3 region: CASSLGWLAGGGEQFF. The sequenced DNA is TGTGCCAGCAGCTTGGGGTGGCTAGCGGGAGGAGGTGAGCAGTTCTTC.